These 12 T cell receptor beta chains were sequenced from one sample in a study of persistence of HIV-infected CD4 T cells. This was the immunoSEQ version 4 assay in survey mode. Data came from immunoSEQ multiplex PCR; TCRdb stores just in-frame clones and leaves some out. The sample holds 25,000 to 35,000 clones, roughly four fifths seen once. Cells were stimulated with CMV-infected fibroblast lysates at about 10 ug/mL. CD40L-negative CD69-negative CD45RO-high memory CD4+ T cells were sorted as populations depleted of antigen-responding cells. Antigens of these TCRs are unknown. This material consisted of CD4+ T cells sorted from PBMCs after approximately 20-hour stimulation, taken from a patient who received antiretroviral therapy. These TCRs come from an adult man with HIV who was CMV-seropositive.

The chain is built from TRBV5-1 and TRBJ1-6; D gene ambiguous. The CDR3 sequence is 15 residues long. With 4 bases removed from V and 5 bases from J, the gap between germline ends came to 13 bases. CDR1 SGHRS and CDR2 YFSETQ come from the germline V gene. CDR3 nucleotide sequence: TGCGCCAGCAGCCAAAACGACCCTAATAATTCACCCCTCCACTTT. This encodes CASSQNDPNNSPLHF.

This clone appeared a few times. The rearrangement joins TRBV20-1 to TRBJ2-3, with D uncertain. Trimming took off 3 bases at V and 1 base at J, with 8 bases between the two ends. Germline V lookup: CDR1 DFQATT, CDR2 SNEGSKA (reference sequence). This CDR3 region has 13 residues. The CDR3 DNA is TGCAGTGCTAGTGGGCCTCGCACAGATACGCAGTATTTT. It is translated as CSASGPRTDTQYF.

The chain uses TRBV7-6 and TRBJ2-7; unclear D gene. Trimming stripped 2 bases from V and 3 bases from J, with 11 bases between. Germline V lookup: CDR1 SGHVS, CDR2 FNYEAQ. This CDR3 is built from 14 residues. In nucleotides, the CDR3 is TGTGCCAGCAGCTTATTCGTCAGGAGCTACGAGCAGTACTTC. Amino acid sequence: CASSLFVRSYEQYF.

V is TRBV5-1 and J is TRBJ2-7; D not resolved. V lost 0 bases, J lost 4 bases, and 2 bases lay in between. The length of the CDR3 is 11 residues. CDR1 and CDR2 (germline): SGHRS, YFSETQ. The CDR3 DNA sequence: TGCGCCAGCAGCTTGGAATACGAGCAGTACTTC. As protein: CASSLEYEQYF.

J is TRBJ1-1 and V is TRBV6-4; weak D call: TRBD1 (6 bases). Per germline, CDR1 MRHNA and CDR2 SNTAGT. The V end was cut by 4 bases, the J end by 9 bases, with 33 bases between. CDR3 length equals 19 residues. The CDR3 nucleotides are TGTGCCAGCAGTGGAGTCGGGTTCAGGAGACAGGCGGGTGGGGAAAAAGCTTTCTTT. Translating gives CASSGVGFRRQAGGEKAFF.

In DNA, the CDR3 is TGTGCCACCCACAGGGCAATGAACACTGAAGCTTTCTTT. Residues: CATHRAMNTEAFF. V usage is TRBV18 and J usage is TRBJ1-1; perhaps TRBD1 as D (6 bases). The germline V gene has CDR1 KGHSH and CDR2 LQKENI. The CDR3 contains 13 residues. The ends were cut back, 10 bases at V and 0 bases at J, with 12 bases in the middle.

This chain connects TRBV29-1 to TRBJ1-2; perhaps TRBD1 as D (6 bases). Trimming cost V 8 bases and J 3 bases, with 13 bases left between them. The CDR3 runs 12 residues. Germline CDR1 is SQVTM and CDR2 is ANQGSEA. The chain's CDR3 is CSIYRVDYGYTF. The CDR3 nucleotides read TGCAGCATCTACAGGGTCGACTATGGCTACACCTTC.

The chain combines TRBV5-8 with TRBJ1-2, with no clear D. This CDR3 has 14 amino acids. From germline, CDR1 is SGHTS and CDR2 YDEGEE. The V end lost 5 bases, the J end lost 0 bases, and 11 bases lay between the germline ends. The CDR3 reads CASSHIQANYGYTF. The CDR3 nucleotides are TGTGCCAGCAGTCATATACAAGCTAACTATGGCTACACCTTC.

This sequence joins TRBV14 and TRBJ2-1; D remains unclear. The germline CDR1 and CDR2 sequences are SGHDN and FVKESK. Trimming took off 0 bases at V and 7 bases at J, with 16 bases between the two ends. The CDR3 is 16 residues long. CDR3 region: CASSQENGVRINEQFF. CDR3 bases: TGTGCCAGCAGCCAAGAGAATGGGGTCAGGATTAATGAGCAGTTCTTC.

This clone was recorded only once. The V and J genes are TRBV27 and TRBJ1-5; 8 positions match TRBD1. The ends lost 6 bases at V and 9 bases at J; junction bases unmatched: 13. The CDR3 runs to 15 residues. Germline CDR1 reads MNHEY; CDR2 reads SMNVEV (reference sequence). The chain's CDR3 is CASSLQGQARSPQHF. In DNA form, the CDR3 reads TGTGCCAGCAGCCTCCAGGGACAGGCTCGATCGCCCCAGCATTTT.

This rearrangement joins TRBV19 to TRBJ2-3; no definite D call. The CDR3 extends over 13 amino acids. Trimming removed 2 bases at V and 2 bases at J, with 5 bases between. Germline V gene data show CDR1 as LNHDA and CDR2 as SQIVND (reference sequence). The DNA of the CDR3 is TGTGCCAGTAGTATACCCCACACAGATACGCAGTATTTT. Protein: CASSIPHTDTQYF.

The rearrangement joins TRBV7-9 to TRBJ2-3; either TRBD1 or TRBD2 may fit D (5 bases each). With 5 bases removed from V and 1 base from J, the gap between germline ends came to 19 bases. This CDR3 comprises 17 residues. The germline V gene encodes CDR1 SEHNR and CDR2 FQNEAQ (reference sequence). The CDR3 region has the DNA TGTGCCAGCAGCCGCGGTCTCCGGGACGTACGCACAGATACGCAGTATTTT. Protein product: CASSRGLRDVRTDTQYF.